One sample yielded the 31 T cell receptor beta chains listed below, sequenced in a study of identical twins. TCRdb re-called the 5' RACE reads with MiXCR, one entry per CDR3 protein. The data show hundreds of thousands of distinct CDR3 sequences, with around 6% seen just once and 1.5% to 2% held by the top ten. Material for sequencing was naive T cells sorted from blood. These receptors originate from a man aged 18 to 30 in good health.

This clonotype appeared many times. The chain has TRBV7-9 and TRBJ2-1; D is perhaps TRBD1 or TRBD2 (5 bases each). V was trimmed by 3 bases and J by 5 bases, leaving 8 bases between them. The germline CDR1 and CDR2 sequences are SEHNR and FQNEAQ (reference sequence). This CDR3 region has 13 residues. CDR3 residues: CASSLGPNNEQFF. As DNA, the CDR3 is TGTGCCAGCAGCTTGGGACCAAACAATGAGCAGTTCTTC.

This clonotype was seen repeatedly, ten times or more. The V gene is TRBV28, the J gene TRBJ2-1, with D possibly TRBD1 on 7 matching bases. Germline CDR1 reads MDHEN; CDR2 reads SYDVKM. This CDR3 is built from 14 residues. Trimming stripped 2 bases from V and 10 bases from J, with 15 bases between. The CDR3 region has the DNA TGTGCCAGCAGTTTACAGGGGGAGGCAGGGGAGCAGTTCTTC. Protein sequence: CASSLQGEAGEQFF.

This clonotype was seen a handful of times. CDR3 nucleotides: TGCGCCAGCAGTCAACGGAAACCCACCGGGGAGCTGTTTTTT. Translating gives CASSQRKPTGELFF. This rearrangement joins TRBV4-1 to TRBJ2-2, with no clear D. CDR3 length equals 14 residues. V was clipped by 6 bases and J by 4 bases, with 12 bases between them. Germline V lookup: CDR1 MGHRA, CDR2 YSYEKL.

This rearrangement joins TRBV20-1 to TRBJ1-3; D is ambiguous. V lost 6 bases to trimming and J lost 1 base, with 10 bases between them. CDR3 length: 13 residues. Looked up from germline, CDR1 is DFQATT and CDR2 is SNEGSKA (reference sequence). The DNA of the CDR3 is TGCAGTGCCTTGGATTTATCTGGAAACACCATATATTTT. Its protein product is CSALDLSGNTIYF.

This clonotype has at least ten counts. The chain couples TRBV10-2 to TRBJ2-5; possible D gene TRBD1, 6 bases. CDR1 and CDR2 from the germline V gene are WSHSY and SAAADI. This CDR3 spans 11 amino acids. Trimming removed 10 bases from V and 3 bases from J, with 9 bases in between. CDR3 coding DNA: TGCGCCAAAGGACAGAAAGAGACCCAGTACTTC. Translated, it gives CAKGQKETQYF.

The chain carries TRBV27 and TRBJ2-1; no clear D. With 6 bases removed from V and 0 bases from J, the gap between germline ends came to 9 bases. The CDR3 has 14 residues. Per germline, CDR1 MNHEY and CDR2 SMNVEV (reference sequence). This CDR3 is CASRGMSSYNEQFF. The CDR3 region has the DNA TGTGCCAGCAGAGGGATGAGCTCCTACAATGAGCAGTTCTTC.

Turning to this clonotype: It may be a read error: a sequence one base away is much more abundant. The chain joins TRBV20-1 to TRBJ2-2, with unresolved D. V was clipped by 2 bases and J by 7 bases, with 14 bases between them. This CDR3 comprises 14 residues. Germline loops: CDR1 DFQATT, CDR2 SNEGSKA (reference sequence). Here the CDR3 DNA reads TGCAGTGCTAGACGATTAGGGTTGGACGGGGAGCTGTTTTTT. Protein: CSARRLGLDGELFF.

This clonotype has at least ten counts. The gene calls are TRBV5-1 and TRBJ1-2; D might be TRBD1 (5 bases). Trimming took off 0 bases at V and 4 bases at J, with 10 bases between the two ends. Germline values: CDR1 SGHRS, CDR2 YFSETQ. The CDR3 sequence is 14 residues long. CDR3 amino acids: CASSLEGYGYGYTF. CDR3 coding DNA: TGCGCCAGCAGCTTGGAGGGGTACGGCTATGGCTACACCTTC.

Many counts were recorded for this clonotype. The chain links TRBV10-3 to TRBJ2-5, with 15 bases identical to TRBD2. From germline, CDR1 is ENHRY and CDR2 SYGVKD. V lost 6 bases and J lost 3; bases outside the gene matches: 5. This CDR3 is built from 16 residues. The CDR3 loop is CAIREGLAGGKETQYF. CDR3 DNA sequence: TGTGCCATCAGGGAAGGACTAGCGGGAGGGAAAGAGACCCAGTACTTC.

Regarding this clonotype: This sequence may be a read error, since a much larger clone differs from it by one base. V and J are TRBV12-5 and TRBJ2-7; D assignment may be TRBD1 or TRBD2 (6 bases each). The V end lost 3 bases, the J end lost 1 base, and 10 bases lay between the germline ends. Per the germline V gene, CDR1 is LGHNT and CDR2 is FRNRAP. CDR3 size: 14 residues. The CDR3 DNA sequence: TGTGCTAGTGGTTTCGGGGGCATTTCCTACGAGCAGTACTTC. It codes for CASGFGGISYEQYF.

The table lists this clonotype with a few counts. CDR3 amino acids: CASSIKWKSETQYF. DNA of the CDR3: TGTGCCAGTAGTATAAAATGGAAGAGCGAGACCCAGTACTTC. This sequence joins TRBV19 and TRBJ2-5; D not certain. This CDR3 spans 14 amino acids. Germline CDR1 and CDR2: LNHDA and SQIVND (reference sequence). Trimming took 2 bases from V and 5 from J, leaving 12 bases between them.

This clonotype was picked up many times. V is TRBV20-1 and J is TRBJ2-1; weak D call: TRBD1 (5 bases). The CDR3 is 10 amino acids. V lost 8 bases, J lost 9 bases, and 11 bases lay in between. Germline CDR1 reads DFQATT; CDR2 reads SNEGSKA (reference sequence). CDR3 region: CSLVRGEQFF. The CDR3 nucleotides are TGCAGTTTAGTAAGGGGTGAGCAGTTCTTC.

The chain is built from TRBV12-3 or TRBV12-4 and TRBJ2-7; possible D gene TRBD1, 6 bases. V was pared by 3 bases and J by 5 bases, with 11 bases between. The CDR3 contains 13 residues. CDR3 sequence (DNA): TGTGCCAGCAGTTTTGGGGGCTTGAACGAGCAGTACGTC. It yields the protein CASSFGGLNEQYV.

This clonotype was counted ten times or more. The V gene is TRBV20-1, the J gene TRBJ2-7, with 9 bases identical to TRBD2. V lost 0 bases, J lost 0 bases, and 3 bases stayed unmatched. From germline, CDR1 is DFQATT and CDR2 SNEGSKA (reference sequence). CDR3 length equals 15 residues. This CDR3 reads CSARDAGGPSYEQYF. In DNA form, the CDR3 reads TGCAGTGCTAGAGATGCGGGAGGGCCCTCCTACGAGCAGTACTTC.

In regard to this clonotype: No conserved phenylalanine or tryptophan ends this CDR3, so it is likely a read error. The chain recombines TRBV29-1 with TRBJ2-7; 10 bases are shared with TRBD2. CDR1 is SQVTM, CDR2 ANQGSEA, per germline. Losses at the gene ends were 7 bases for V and 0 bases for J; bases not matched to a gene: 3. The CDR3 is made up of 13 amino acids. CDR3 loop: CSARTSGSYEQYL. In DNA form, the CDR3 reads TGCAGCGCTAGGACTAGCGGCTCCTACGAGCAGTACCTC.

In this sample, this clonotype turned up many times. The chain is built from TRBV20-1 and TRBJ2-1; TRBD2 might be the D (6 bases). CDR3 length: 14 amino acids. Germline V gives CDR1 DFQATT, CDR2 SNEGSKA (reference sequence). Deletions cut 4 bases from V and 4 bases from J, with 14 bases between. The CDR3 sequence: CSAISGVNYNEQFF. The CDR3, as DNA: TGCAGTGCTATTAGCGGAGTTAATTACAATGAGCAGTTCTTC.

This clonotype has a count of ten or more. V is TRBV12-3 or TRBV12-4 and J is TRBJ1-5; 10 positions agree with TRBD1. CDR3 length: 16 residues. V was clipped by 6 bases and J by 1 base; unmatched bases: 6. CDR3 DNA: TGTGCCAGCAGCCCTACGGACAGGGGGAGCAATCAGCCCCAGCATTTT. The encoded protein is CASSPTDRGSNQPQHF.

Note on this clonotype: A much bigger clone sits one base away, suggesting this may be a read error. CDR3 protein: CASSILAGGPSNQQFF. Here the CDR3 DNA reads TGCGCCAGCAGCATTCTAGCGGGAGGGCCCAGTAATCAGCAGTTCTTC. The chain recombines TRBV5-1 with TRBJ2-1; 12 bases agree with TRBD2. Trimming removed 4 bases from V and 11 bases from J; junction bases left unmatched: 13. Germline V gene lookup returns CDR1 SGHRS and CDR2 YFSETQ. CDR3 length: 16 amino acids.

This clonotype was counted between two and nine times. The V gene is TRBV6-2 or TRBV6-3, the J gene TRBJ2-7, with D possibly matching TRBD2 (5 bases). The germline CDR1 and CDR2 sequences are MNHEY and SVGEGT. V was trimmed by 2 bases and J by 2 bases, leaving 13 bases between them. The length of the CDR3 is 15 residues. The DNA of the CDR3 is TGTGCCAGCAGTTACGGTCTCCCCGGGACCTACGAGCAGTACTTC. It translates to CASSYGLPGTYEQYF.

The chain is built from TRBV28 and TRBJ2-7; D possibly corresponds to TRBD1 (6 bases). The germline V gene encodes CDR1 MDHEN and CDR2 SYDVKM. Trimming removed 3 bases at V and 2 bases at J, with 11 bases between. The CDR3 extends over 14 amino acids. Here the CDR3 reads CASSFRGHPYEQYF. As DNA, the CDR3 is TGTGCCAGCAGTTTCAGGGGACACCCCTACGAGCAGTACTTC.

This clonotype was observed many times. The chain recombines TRBV7-2 with TRBJ2-2; weak D call: TRBD2 (6 bases). CDR3 length equals 15 residues. Germline V gene sequence: CDR1 SGHTA, CDR2 FQGNSA. The ends were cut back, 7 bases at V and 0 bases at J, with 12 bases in the middle. CDR3 loop: CASTLTRSNTGELFF. CDR3 DNA: TGTGCCAGCACCTTGACTAGGTCGAACACCGGGGAGCTGTTTTTT.

This clonotype was counted ten times or more. The CDR3 DNA reads TGTGCCAGTCCACCTTGGGGGCAGTACGTC. It is translated as CASPPWGQYV. V gene TRBV10-3 combines with J gene TRBJ2-7; no firm D call. CDR1 and CDR2 (germline): ENHRY, SYGVKD. Trimming pared 10 bases from V and 9 bases from J, leaving 13 bases between. The CDR3 runs to 10 residues.

There are many counts of this clonotype. The chain employs TRBV2 and TRBJ2-1; 12 positions agree with TRBD2. The germline CDR1 and CDR2 sequences are SNHLY and FYNNEI. The V segment lost 5 bases and the J segment 2 bases; nucleotides outside the gene matches: 4. The CDR3 runs 16 residues. As DNA, the CDR3 is TGTGCCAGCAGTCCTCGACTAGCGGGAGCCTACAATGAGCAGTTCTTC. Residues: CASSPRLAGAYNEQFF.

This clonotype was picked up a small number of times. J is TRBJ2-4 and V is TRBV7-8; the D is unclear. CDR3 length: 20 residues. V dropped 5 bases and J dropped 0 bases, with 26 bases sitting between them. In germline, CDR1 is SGHVS, CDR2 FQNEAQ. CDR3: CASSHGNAAKSVLAKNIQYF. The CDR3 DNA sequence: TGTGCCAGCAGCCACGGCAATGCGGCCAAATCCGTTCTAGCCAAAAACATTCAGTACTTC.

This clonotype was seen more than once but under ten times. This chain joins TRBV5-1 and TRBJ1-1, with a possible D match to TRBD1 (6 bases). The CDR3 runs 14 residues. Germline CDR1 and CDR2: SGHRS and YFSETQ. V lost 2 bases, J lost 5 bases, and 13 bases lay in between. This CDR3 reads CASSFRTAETEAFF. CDR3 in DNA: TGCGCCAGCAGCTTCAGGACAGCGGAGACTGAAGCTTTCTTT.

This clonotype turned up a few times. The V and J genes are TRBV20-1 and TRBJ1-2; D perhaps matches TRBD1 (6 bases). Trimming took off 4 bases at V and 8 bases at J, with 11 bases between the two ends. The CDR3 length is 11 residues. Germline values: CDR1 DFQATT, CDR2 SNEGSKA (reference sequence). The CDR3: CSATGAVGYTF. CDR3 nucleotide sequence: TGCAGTGCTACGGGGGCAGTAGGCTACACCTTC.

In this sample, this clonotype turned up many times. The genes are TRBV11-2 and TRBJ2-1; TRBD2 aligns across 10 bases. J was trimmed by 8 bases and V by 3 bases; bases with no gene match: 7. This CDR3 spans 15 amino acids. CDR1 and CDR2 from the germline V gene are SGHAT and FQNNGV. The CDR3 protein is CASSFSGRALDEQFF. The CDR3 nucleotides read TGTGCCAGCAGCTTCAGCGGGAGGGCCCTGGATGAGCAGTTCTTC.

V is TRBV6-1 and J is TRBJ1-2; 9 bases align to TRBD1. Per the germline V gene, CDR1 is MNHNS and CDR2 is SASEGT. Trimming removed 7 bases from V and 0 bases from J; junction bases left unmatched: 3. The CDR3 is 14 amino acids. Written as DNA, the CDR3 is TGTGCCAGCAAAAGACAGGGGGCTAACTATGGCTACACCTTC. Protein sequence: CASKRQGANYGYTF.

Only a few counts were recorded for this clonotype. V gene TRBV15 combines with J gene TRBJ2-1; TRBD1 aligns across 10 bases. This CDR3 is built from 14 residues. Germline V lookup: CDR1 LNHNV, CDR2 YYDKDF (reference sequence). The trim removed 5 bases at V and 9 bases at J, leaving 7 bases unmatched. The CDR3 DNA reads TGTGCCACCAGCGACAGGGGGCATGGAAGTGAGCAGTTCTTC. It is translated as CATSDRGHGSEQFF.

There are many counts of this clonotype. This chain joins TRBV7-2 and TRBJ2-1; tentatively, D is TRBD2 (5 bases). The CDR3 sequence is 16 residues long. V shed 6 bases and J shed 8 bases, with 23 bases lying between them. Germline CDR1 and CDR2: SGHTA and FQGNSA. The CDR3, as DNA: TGTGCCAGCAGGACCCGCAGAGGGTCGGGCCTGGATGAGCAGTTCTTC. It translates to CASRTRRGSGLDEQFF.

Many counts were recorded for this clonotype. This chain connects TRBV12-3 or TRBV12-4 to TRBJ2-1, with D unclear. The CDR3 has 15 residues. Deletions cut 6 bases from V and 0 bases from J, with 12 bases between. The CDR3 loop reads CASSPRRSSYNEQFF. The CDR3 DNA reads TGTGCCAGCAGCCCAAGGCGGAGCTCCTACAATGAGCAGTTCTTC.